This paragraph covers one T cell receptor (beta chain) sequence. What it recognizes is unknown. The data derive from a study of T cells in localized non-small cell lung cancer. General study results and limits: Of the top 100 tumor clones, median around 50 were in adjacent lung, more than 25 among its top 100. Greater blood T cell density accompanied longer overall survival.

V dropped 0 bases and J dropped 4; count of bases not matched to a gene: 2. This CDR3 is 16 amino acids long. CDR1 is MNHEY and CDR2 is SVGAGI in the germline V gene. Only in-frame clones appear in the TCRdb table, and some are missing; sequencing was by immunoSEQ multiplex PCR. The data contain 26,000 or so clones, roughly 90% of them singletons. This sample comprised peripheral blood, obtained before any cancer treatment. This receptor was taken from a male donor at least 60 years old with stage I lung adenocarcinoma. The chain joins TRBV6-5 to TRBJ2-7, with 14 bases identical to TRBD2. The chain's CDR3 is CASSYSTSGGAYEQYF. DNA of the CDR3: TGTGCCAGCAGTTACTCGACTAGCGGGGGGGCATACGAGCAGTACTTC.